What follows describes a single TCR beta chain. Ten or more counts support this clonotype. Its cognate antigen has yet to be identified. Base qualities are not recorded, but no much larger clone differs from it by a single base. Library preparation was by 5' RACE. The sequencer listed for this sample is NextSeq 500. In the TCR library protocol, unique molecular identifiers were attached to individual cDNA molecules to correct for PCR bias and sequencing error. Sequencing covered both TCR alpha and beta chains, and within each sample the abundances of alpha and beta sequences were tightly co-correlated. In the original analysis: Decombinator V4 was used to annotate TCR sequences for V gene, J gene and CDR3. Expanded TCRs were defined as changing significantly between any two time points under a Poisson model with p below 0.0001. TCR abundances were normalised to the total number of TCRs sequenced per sample and were expressed as counts per million. TRAV1-2 paired with TRAJ12, TRAJ20 or TRAJ33 defined MAIT TCRs, while TRAV10 paired with TRAJ18 defined iNKT TCRs. VDJdb, accessed on 1 November 2021, was searched for TCRs annotated for CMV, EBV and SARS-CoV-2, and TCRs annotated for more than one antigen were excluded. The raw public reads went through TCRdb reprocessing: fastp at Q25, MiXCR clone calling, in-frame beta chains kept. Under each unique CDR3 protein, matching rows form one entry showing the most common genes and DNA. The V and J calls were determined by TCRdb, not by the authors. The sample data list around 27,000 distinct CDR3 sequences, and 2.9% of these were observed just once. In total, the top ten clones hold under 0.75% of the sample.

This sample stems from a study of early T cells in non-severe SARS-CoV-2 infection (dated by TCRdb to the early 2020s). Background on the whole study: Bulk RNA from unsorted whole blood was used for TCR sequencing, so alpha and beta chains could not be paired.

A case-control design nested within a healthcare worker cohort in London, UK, was used, with weekly nasopharyngeal swab PCR tests and blood sampling performed. Healthcare workers were recruited during the week of the UK lockdown, between 23 and 31 March 2020, and followed weekly for up to roughly 15 weeks. Summary of the overall study and its limitations: VDJdb matching was skewed toward anti-spike CD8 responses and likely underestimated virus-specific expansions, missing private and CD4 specificities.

Taken from the germline V gene, the CDR1 and CDR2 loops are SGHAT and FQNNGV. The CDR3 contains 15 residues, cysteine and phenylalanine counted. Of the read, only the CDR3 DNA is kept; its 45 bases are in frame from base 1. The germline V and J ends show losses of 3 bases and 2 bases respectively, and no gene match explains 6 bases of the junction. The chain joins TRBV11-2 to TRBJ2-5, with TRBD2 identical over 7 junction bases. This TCR was sampled from an adult who was a healthcare worker with PCR-confirmed SARS-CoV-2 infection or an uninfected control (not recorded which). Sequencing was carried out using whole blood. CDR3 loop: CASSFVSGGQETQYF. The sequence in DNA is TGTGCCAGCAGCTTCGTATCGGGGGGACAAGAGACCCAGTACTTC.